This T cell receptor beta chain was captured by sequencing in a study of regulatory T cells in long-lasting Graves disease. Study information: Under 3 months of antithyroid drugs had been taken by newly diagnosed Graves' patients. Findings and caveats of the study: The number of shared public clonotypes was higher in persistent patients (around 2,700) than new patients (966).

Time point denoted: newly diagnosed GD, antithyroid drugs for less than 3 months. After RNA was extracted from PBMCs, the TCR library was made from it. Germline-derived CDR1 and CDR2 are SGHAT and FQDESV (reference sequence). V shed 1 base and J shed 5 bases, with 11 bases lying between them. This CDR3 spans 15 amino acids. HTBI primers from iRepertoire and Arm-PCR of CDR3 regions yielded the TCR beta libraries. Each CDR3 protein gets one entry after TCRdb re-called the multiplex PCR reads with MiXCR. The repertoire consists of around 330,000 distinct CDR3 sequences, with roughly 18% occurring once and the leading ten covering more than 30%. A remark on this clonotype: Its target is unknown. This likely traces to a read error, being one base from a far larger clone.

Sequencing was performed on peripheral blood mononuclear cells (PBMCs), taken at new diagnosis, from a patient treated with antithyroid drugs. The rearrangement joins TRBV11-1 to TRBJ1-4; the D is unclear. The sequence derives from a female donor with Graves disease. The CDR3 DNA follows: TGTGCCAGCAGCTTAGACCGGGATTCGAATGAAAAACTGTTTTTT. It translates to CASSLDRDSNEKLFF.